These 20 T cell receptor beta chains originate from one sample sequenced in a study of blood T cell repertoires in COVID-19. Clones were sequenced by immunoSEQ multiplex PCR, and TCRdb holds only the in-frame ones, with some missing. The sample holds about 35,000 clones, 88% seen once. What was sequenced was peripheral blood. Receptors originate from a woman aged 70 to 79 with active COVID-19.

The genes are TRBV7-9 and TRBJ2-1; 8 bases fit TRBD2. CDR3 length: 16 residues. J was trimmed by 5 bases and V by 1 base; bases with no gene match: 7. The germline CDR1 and CDR2 sequences are SEHNR and FQNEAQ (reference sequence). The chain's CDR3 is CASSLGGTRRHNEQFF. The DNA of the CDR3 is TGTGCCAGCAGCTTAGGGGGGACTAGGAGACACAATGAGCAGTTCTTC. Based on the CDR3 plus reference TRBV7-9 and TRBJ2-1, the full variable domain is DTGVSQNPRHKITKRGQNVTFRCDPISEHNRLYWYRQTLGQGPEFLTYFQNEAQLEKSRLLSDRFSAERPKGSFSTLEIQRTEQGDSAMYLCASSLGGTRRHNEQFFGPGTRLTVL.

A single count supports this clone. The chain is built from TRBV9 and TRBJ1-3; 7 nucleotides align to TRBD1. Germline CDR1 and CDR2: SGDLS and YYNGEE. The CDR3 sequence is 13 residues long. The junction had 4 bases not matched to a gene; V was cut back by 3 bases and J by 7 bases. For the CDR3, the DNA is TGTGCCAGCAGCGGGGGACAGCTGAACACCATATATTTT. Amino acids: CASSGGQLNTIYF.

The chain combines TRBV7-9 with TRBJ1-2; possible D gene TRBD1, 6 bases. The CDR3 length is 12 residues. V was shortened by 4 bases and J by 7 bases, with 10 bases between the two germline ends. The germline V gene encodes CDR1 SEHNR and CDR2 FQNEAQ (reference sequence). The CDR3 region has the DNA TGTGCCAGCAGCTACGAAGGGGGTGGCTACACCTTC. Translation: CASSYEGGGYTF.

This clone was observed a single time. The chain recombines TRBV5-1 with TRBJ2-1; the D is unclear. Germline V gene sequence: CDR1 SGHRS, CDR2 YFSETQ. With 1 base removed from V and 11 bases from J, the gap between germline ends came to 13 bases. The CDR3 loop spans 13 amino acids. The CDR3 region is CASSLPEASQQFF. The CDR3 DNA is TGCGCCAGCAGCTTGCCCGAGGCTTCCCAGCAGTTCTTC. The full variable domain, completed using reference TRBV5-1 and TRBJ2-1, is KAGVTQTPRYLIKTRGQQVTLSCSPISGHRSVSWYQQTPGQGLQFLFEYFSETQRNKGNFPGRFSGRQFSNSRSEMNVSTLELGDSALYLCASSLPEASQQFFGPGTRLTVL.

The CDR3 is CASSLEGYSPLHF. The CDR3 bases are TGTGCCAGCAGCCTCGAGGGCTATTCACCCCTCCACTTT. This chain uses TRBV7-9 with TRBJ1-6; D not resolved. Germline lookup yields CDR1 SEHNR and CDR2 FQNEAQ (reference sequence). The CDR3 loop spans 13 amino acids. The V end lost 5 bases, the J end lost 8 bases, and 10 bases lay between the germline ends. Full variable domain (missing parts from reference TRBV7-9 and TRBJ1-6): DTGVSQNPRHKITKRGQNVTFRCDPISEHNRLYWYRQTLGQGPEFLTYFQNEAQLEKSRLLSDRFSAERPKGSFSTLEIQRTEQGDSAMYLCASSLEGYSPLHFGNGTRLTVT.

The rearrangement joins TRBV6-2 or TRBV6-3 to TRBJ2-1; 9 bases match TRBD2. The CDR3 runs 17 residues. Germline V gene data show CDR1 as MNHEY and CDR2 as SVGEGT. J was trimmed by 7 bases and V by 4 bases; bases with no gene match: 14. The CDR3 loop is CASSSPLRGGQGNEQFF. DNA of the CDR3: TGTGCCAGCAGTTCCCCCTTGCGGGGGGGCCAAGGAAATGAGCAGTTCTTC.

The V and J genes are TRBV6-6 and TRBJ2-7, with 7 bases lining up with TRBD2. The length of the CDR3 is 16 residues. The V gene end was trimmed by 6 bases and the J gene end by 3 bases; junction bases not matched to a gene: 14. CDR1 and CDR2 from the germline V gene are MNHNY and SVGAGI (reference sequence). The CDR3 DNA reads TGTGCCAGCAGCCGATCGTTTGTGGCGGGGGACTACGAGCAGTACTTC. This translates into CASSRSFVAGDYEQYF.

V gene TRBV4-2 combines with J gene TRBJ1-5; D may be TRBD1 (6 bases). The germline gives CDR1 LGHNA, CDR2 YNFKEQ. The CDR3 length is 15 residues. Trimming removed 1 base from V and 11 bases from J, with 18 bases in between. The CDR3 is CASSQGPGQEVSQHF. CDR3 DNA sequence: TGTGCCAGCAGCCAAGGGCCGGGACAAGAAGTCTCCCAGCATTTT.

This clone was seen more than once but under ten times. The V gene is TRBV7-3, the J gene TRBJ2-3; D is uncertain. Germline-derived CDR1 and CDR2 are SGHTA and FQGTGA. Between the trimmed V and J ends, which lost 5 bases and 5 bases, there was a span of 11 bases. This CDR3 is built from 13 residues. The CDR3 protein is CASSLGLKDTQYF. The DNA of the CDR3 is TGTGCCAGCAGCCTAGGCCTTAAAGATACGCAGTATTTT.

The chain carries TRBV10-3 and TRBJ1-1; D call uncertain. V gave up 4 bases and J gave up 1 base, with 4 bases separating them. CDR1 is ENHRY, CDR2 SYGVKD, per germline. This CDR3 has 12 amino acids. The CDR3 coding sequence is TGTGCCATCAGTGCTTCGAACACTGAAGCTTTCTTT. Protein: CAISASNTEAFF.

The V gene is TRBV28, the J gene TRBJ2-3; weak D call: TRBD2 (5 bases). The CDR3 is 14 amino acids. V dropped 5 bases and J dropped 7 bases, with 16 bases sitting between them. Germline CDR1 reads MDHEN; CDR2 reads SYDVKM. The CDR3 here is CASSPLGTENTQYF. Here the CDR3 DNA reads TGTGCCAGCAGTCCACTAGGCACGGAGAATACGCAGTATTTT.

V is TRBV9 and J is TRBJ2-3; TRBD2 agrees at 11 bases. This CDR3 comprises 16 residues. The ends lost 4 bases at V and 5 bases at J; junction bases unmatched: 9. In germline, CDR1 is SGDLS, CDR2 YYNGEE. CDR3 protein: CASSPRIAGGQDTQYF. The CDR3 nucleotides are TGTGCCAGCAGCCCCCGCATAGCGGGGGGGCAAGATACGCAGTATTTT.

The J gene is TRBJ2-1, the V gene TRBV10-2; TRBD2 matches at 10 bases. From germline, CDR1 is WSHSY and CDR2 SAAADI. Trimming removed 4 bases from V and 3 bases from J; junction bases left unmatched: 6. The CDR3 extends over 16 amino acids. The CDR3 sequence is CASSVNSGGVYNEQFF. In DNA form, the CDR3 reads TGCGCCAGCAGTGTCAACAGCGGGGGGGTCTACAATGAGCAGTTCTTC.

This rearrangement joins TRBV6-4 to TRBJ2-3, with a weak D call TRBD1 (5 bases). Trimming left V 3 bases short and J 5 bases short, with 9 bases between. This CDR3 comprises 13 residues. Germline CDR1 MRHNA, CDR2 SNTAGT. CDR3 sequence: CASSEDRGDTQYF. The CDR3 DNA follows: TGTGCCAGCAGTGAGGATAGGGGAGATACGCAGTATTTT.

V and J are TRBV3-1 (or the pseudogene TRBV3-2) and TRBJ2-7, with a weak D call TRBD1 (5 bases). Trimming stripped 0 bases from V and 4 bases from J, with 13 bases between. Germline V gives CDR1 LGHDT, CDR2 YNNKEL (reference sequence). This CDR3 contains 15 residues. CDR3 protein: CASSQEAGFRYEQYF. CDR3 sequence (DNA): TGTGCCAGCAGCCAAGAGGCAGGGTTCAGATACGAGCAGTACTTC.

This chain uses TRBV5-1 with TRBJ2-2; possible D gene TRBD2, 6 bases. The CDR3 runs to 16 residues. Deletions cut 4 bases from V and 4 bases from J, with 17 bases between. Germline V lookup: CDR1 SGHRS, CDR2 YFSETQ. The CDR3 here is CASSHGRLDVTGELFF. The CDR3 coding sequence is TGCGCCAGCAGCCATGGACGACTAGACGTCACCGGGGAGCTGTTTTTT.

The V and J genes are TRBV2 and TRBJ1-5; TRBD1 matches 7 bases. Trimming took 6 bases from V and 7 from J; bases not matched to a gene: 9. This CDR3 has 14 residues. The germline V gene encodes CDR1 SNHLY and CDR2 FYNNEI. The CDR3 DNA sequence: TGTGCCAGCAGGAGGGACAGAGGAGCGCAGCCCCAGCATTTT. This translates into CASRRDRGAQPQHF.

The chain links TRBV11-3 to TRBJ2-3; D gene unclear. Looked up from germline, CDR1 is SGHNT and CDR2 is YENEEA. V lost 5 bases and J lost 5, with 8 bases in between. There are 12 residues in the CDR3. CDR3 coding DNA: TGTGCCAGCAGCCACCTACGAGATACGCAGTATTTT. The encoded protein is CASSHLRDTQYF.

This clone appeared a single time. The CDR3 DNA follows: TGTGCCAGCAGCATGATGGCGGGGCCTACGAGGGATACGCAGTATTTT. Amino acid sequence: CASSMMAGPTRDTQYF. V usage is TRBV5-4 and J usage is TRBJ2-3; the D gene is possibly TRBD2 (6 bases). This CDR3 is built from 16 residues. Germline loops: CDR1 SGHNT, CDR2 YYREEE (reference sequence). Trimming cost V 4 bases and J 6 bases, with 21 bases left between them.

This chain joins TRBV4-2 and TRBJ1-3; D unresolved. The length of the CDR3 is 17 residues. In germline, CDR1 is LGHNA, CDR2 YNFKEQ. Trimming left V 0 bases short and J 0 bases short, with 12 bases between. CDR3 sequence: CASSQDRTMVSGNTIYF. The CDR3 DNA reads TGTGCCAGCAGCCAAGATCGGACTATGGTCTCTGGAAACACCATATATTTT.